The clone carrying this TCR beta chain was counted between two and nine times. Its antigen is not known. This CDR3 contains 16 residues. Germline V gene data show CDR1 as SGDLS and CDR2 as YYNGEE. Trimming cost V 0 bases and J 11 bases; bases outside gene matches: 13. The sample providers were healthy Caucasian people from Russia, aged roughly 6 to 95. The sample is drawn from a study of blood T cells in healthy people across ages. The study's findings and limits: Among T cells, TCR beta diversity per million cells dropped roughly linearly as age rose.

Alongside a J-beta primer mix, a sample-barcoded 5' primer served in a second PCR lasting 7 to 11 cycles. MiXCR was run by TCRdb on the 5' RACE reads, yielding one entry per CDR3 protein. This sample has about 1.5 million distinct CDR3 sequences, with roughly 43% found just once. This TCR derives from a woman aged 18-30 years in good health. The rearrangement links TRBV9 to TRBJ2-5; 10 positions agree with TRBD2. Sequencing was carried out using blood. DNA for the CDR3: TGTGCCAGCAGCGTAGTGGGGTCTAGCGGGAGAGATGAGCAGTACTTC. It translates to CASSVVGSSGRDEQYF.